This TCR beta chain was found in a study of post-analysis software for immune sequencing data. Study information: The disease courses covered relapsing-remitting, secondary progressive and progressive-relapsing multiple sclerosis.

Unique molecular identifiers were carried by the TCR beta cDNA libraries. TCRdb re-called the PCR reads with MiXCR, one entry per CDR3 protein. The data contain hundreds of thousands of distinct CDR3 sequences, around 64% of them singletons. This clonotype was counted a single time. As yet, its antigen is unknown. Study conclusions and caveats: Same-batch preparations were strongly co-clustered by F measure. People with multiple sclerosis had a significantly lower normalized Chao1 diversity than controls did.

This receptor was identified in a girl aged 2-15 years with multiple sclerosis. Material: blood.

Written as DNA, the CDR3 is TGTGCCAGCAGCTCCCCGGGACAGGGTGAAGCTTTCTTT. Translating it yields CASSSPGQGEAFF. This rearrangement joins TRBV7-2 to TRBJ1-1; the match to TRBD1 covers 9 bases. CDR1 and CDR2 from the germline V gene are SGHTA and FQGNSA. The ends lost 4 bases at V and 7 bases at J; junction bases unmatched: 4. The CDR3 totals 13 residues. The full variable domain, in which reference TRBV7-2 and TRBJ1-1 provide the parts outside the CDR3, is GAGVSQSPSNKVTEKGKDVELRCDPISGHTALYWYRQSLGQGLEFLIYFQGNSAPDKSGLPSDRFSAERTGGSVSTLTIQRTQQEDSAVYLCASSSPGQGEAFFGQGTRLTVV.